Listed below are T cell receptor beta chains from one sample, sequenced in a study of blood T cell repertoires in COVID-19. The method was immunoSEQ multiplex PCR; TCRdb's version includes in-frame clones alone and lacks a portion of them. The data contain roughly 130,000 clones, roughly 86% of them singletons. Sequencing was carried out using peripheral blood. The receptor source for this set is a woman in her sixties with acute or convalescent COVID-19. CDR3s include the opening cysteine and the closing phenylalanine or tryptophan. The D gene is left open where the match is weak. Rows give clone size only sometimes, using once, few, many, or a class for an expanded clone.

TRBV18	TRBJ2-2	-	-	CASSPQRTGELFF	TGTGCCAGCTCACCACAGAGGACCGGGGAGCTGTTTTTT
TRBV19	TRBJ2-1	-	-	CASSARDYEQFF	TGTGCCAGTAGTGCCAGGGATTATGAGCAGTTCTTC
TRBV6-5	TRBJ1-2	TRBD1	-	CASSSPTGRYGYTF	TGTGCCAGCAGTTCCCCGACAGGGCGCTATGGCTACACCTTC
TRBV19	TRBJ2-6	TRBD1	-	CASSGTGGSGANVLTF	TGTGCCAGTTCCGGGACAGGGGGTTCTGGGGCCAACGTCCTGACTTTC
TRBV10-3	TRBJ1-3	-	few	CAISTGSGNTIYF	TGTGCCATCAGTACAGGTTCTGGAAACACCATATATTTT
TRBV11-1	TRBJ2-1	TRBD1	-	CASSLATGNGYNEQFF	TGTGCCAGCAGCTTAGCGACAGGGAATGGTTACAATGAGCAGTTCTTC
TRBV18	TRBJ1-5	-	once	CASSQGGDGNQPQHF	TGTGCCAGCTCACAAGGAGGGGATGGCAATCAGCCCCAGCATTTT
TRBV2	TRBJ2-5	TRBD2	-	CASSGFAGAETQYF	TGTGCCAGCAGCGGGTTCGCGGGAGCCGAGACCCAGTACTTC
TRBV4-2	TRBJ2-1	TRBD2	few	CASSPLAGAYNEQFF	TGTGCCAGCAGCCCTCTAGCGGGGGCCTACAATGAGCAGTTCTTC
TRBV5-1	TRBJ2-7	TRBD1	-	CASSPRQGTSYEQYF	TGCGCCAGCAGCCCACGACAGGGGACTTCCTACGAGCAGTACTTC
TRBV4-1	TRBJ1-3	-	few	CASSQEGGGSGNTIYF	TGCGCCAGCAGCCAAGAGGGGGGGGGATCTGGAAACACCATATATTTT
TRBV10-3	TRBJ2-3	-	-	CAIGGLPLVDTQYF	TGTGCCATCGGCGGGCTCCCCCTGGTGGATACGCAGTATTTT
TRBV4-2	TRBJ2-3	TRBD2	-	CASSQAPLAASTDTQYF	TGTGCCAGCAGCCAAGCCCCCCTAGCGGCCAGCACAGATACGCAGTATTTT
TRBV29-1	TRBJ1-4	-	-	CSATRGYPTNEKLFF	TGCAGCGCCACGCGGGGGTACCCAACTAATGAAAAACTGTTTTTT
TRBV6-1	TRBJ2-7	TRBD2	-	CASSEVGAGGPPREQYF	TGTGCCAGCAGTGAAGTGGGAGCGGGAGGGCCTCCTCGCGAGCAGTACTTC
TRBV28	TRBJ1-4	-	-	CASSTTGRGSEKLFF	TGTGCCAGCAGTACCACAGGGAGGGGCAGTGAAAAACTGTTTTTT
TRBV20-1	TRBJ2-1	TRBD1	-	CSASSTGAPSYNEQFF	TGCAGTGCTAGTTCGACAGGGGCCCCCTCCTACAATGAGCAGTTCTTC
TRBV28	TRBJ2-7	-	-	CASNPQGYGDEQYF	TGTGCCAGCAATCCACAGGGCTATGGGGACGAGCAGTACTTC
TRBV7-9	TRBJ2-7	TRBD1	-	CASSPGTVYEQYF	TGTGCCAGCAGCCCCGGGACAGTCTACGAGCAGTACTTC
TRBV18	TRBJ1-4	-	many	CASCREVGEKLFF	TGTGCCAGCTGCCGGGAAGTAGGTGAAAAACTGTTTTTT
TRBV9	TRBJ1-1	-	-	CASSPRVGGDTEAFF	TGTGCCAGCAGCCCTCGGGTAGGGGGGGACACTGAAGCTTTCTTT
TRBV5-6	TRBJ1-2	TRBD1	-	CASSLTGSVYGYTF	TGTGCCAGCAGCCTGACAGGGTCGGTCTATGGCTACACCTTC
TRBV4-2	TRBJ2-2	TRBD2	-	CASSQARGGRAGELFF	TGTGCCAGCAGCCAAGCGCGGGGCGGGAGGGCCGGGGAGCTGTTTTTT
TRBV7-3	TRBJ2-1	-	once	CASSLKEAFSSPYNEQFF	TGTGCCAGCAGCCTAAAGGAGGCCTTCTCCTCTCCTTACAATGAGCAGTTCTTC
TRBV6-6	TRBJ2-2	-	-	CASGYLEVGELFF	TGTGCCAGCGGATATTTAGAGGTCGGGGAGCTGTTTTTT
TRBV28	TRBJ1-1	-	-	CASSLRSSGGTEAFF	TGTGCCAGCAGTTTAAGGAGTTCCGGGGGCACTGAAGCTTTCTTT
TRBV3-1/TRBV3-2	TRBJ1-3	TRBD1	-	CATTGADSGNTIYF	TGTGCTACGACAGGGGCTGACTCTGGAAACACCATATATTTT
TRBV6-1	TRBJ1-2	-	-	CASSEAGGSYGYTF	TGTGCCAGCAGTGAAGCAGGCGGCAGCTATGGCTACACCTTC
TRBV5-8	TRBJ2-4	TRBD2	-	CASSLHREGPNIQYF	TGTGCCAGCAGCTTACATCGGGAGGGCCCGAACATTCAGTACTTC
TRBV18	TRBJ1-1	TRBD1	few	CASSPIPGQGRGDTEAFF	TGTGCCAGCTCACCCATCCCGGGACAGGGGAGGGGAGACACTGAAGCTTTCTTT
TRBV28	TRBJ2-7	-	-	CASSFQGRSSYEQYF	TGTGCCAGCAGTTTTCAGGGGCGGAGCTCCTACGAGCAGTACTTC
TRBV6-5	TRBJ2-5	-	-	CASRGEETQYF	TGTGCCAGCAGAGGGGAAGAGACCCAGTACTTC
TRBV5-1	TRBJ2-1	TRBD2	-	CASNRAGGNNEQFF	TGCGCCAGCAATAGGGCGGGAGGTAATAATGAGCAGTTCTTC
TRBV6-5	TRBJ2-1	-	-	CASSPSFFNEQFF	TGTGCCAGCAGCCCCTCTTTCTTCAATGAGCAGTTCTTC
TRBV5-1	TRBJ2-1	-	once	CASSLQGYNEQFF	TGCGCCAGCAGCTTGCAGGGGTACAATGAGCAGTTCTTC